Listed here are 8 T cell receptor beta chains from one sample, sequenced in a study of identical twins. TCRdb re-analysed the 5' RACE reads in MiXCR, keeping a single row per CDR3 protein. The sample has a few hundred thousand distinct CDR3 sequences; approximately 10% are singletons. This sample was also put to use in a study of yellow fever vaccine responses in identical twins.

What was sequenced was PBMCs. These receptors were taken from a woman aged 18-29 years in good health.

This clonotype was picked up many times. The chain employs TRBV12-3 or TRBV12-4 and TRBJ2-7; D remains ambiguous. V dropped 6 bases and J dropped 4 bases, with 13 bases sitting between them. This CDR3 is 13 amino acids long. The CDR3 spells CASRHQLGYEQYF. The CDR3, as DNA: TGTGCCAGCAGACATCAATTGGGTTACGAGCAGTACTTC.

A few counts support this clonotype. The chain links TRBV5-1 to TRBJ2-1, with 9 bases that match TRBD2. The CDR3 has 16 residues. The V segment lost 0 bases and the J segment 4 bases; nucleotides outside the gene matches: 5. CDR1 is SGHRS, CDR2 YFSETQ, per germline. The CDR3 sequence is CASSLVRLAGYNEQFF. Written as DNA, the CDR3 is TGCGCCAGCAGCTTGGTAAGGCTAGCGGGATACAATGAGCAGTTCTTC.

CDR3 in amino acids: CASSFSTGSYEQYF. In DNA form, the CDR3 reads TGTGCCAGCAGCTTCTCCACAGGATCCTACGAGCAGTACTTC. The chain couples TRBV13 to TRBJ2-7, with D possibly TRBD1 on 5 matching bases. The V gene's germline CDR1 is PRHDT and CDR2 FYEKMQ (reference sequence). The CDR3 runs to 14 residues. V gave up 3 bases and J gave up 1 base, with 10 bases separating them.

This clonotype appeared many times. In nucleotides, the CDR3 is TGTGCCAGCAGTTTAAACGGAAGATACAATGAGCAGTTCTTC. Amino acids: CASSLNGRYNEQFF. The chain carries TRBV28 and TRBJ2-1, with D hard to call. The V gene's germline CDR1 is MDHEN and CDR2 SYDVKM. Trimming shortened V by 2 bases and J by 4 bases, and 9 bases separated the two germline ends. This CDR3 spans 14 amino acids.

This chain connects TRBV28 to TRBJ2-5, with 8 bases matching TRBD1. The CDR3 has 16 amino acids. Germline CDR1 MDHEN, CDR2 SYDVKM. V lost 2 bases and J lost 2; bases outside the gene matches: 7. CDR3 residues: CASSLGVGTGQETQYF. Written as DNA, the CDR3 is TGTGCCAGCAGTTTAGGAGTTGGGACAGGACAAGAGACCCAGTACTTC.

The chain links TRBV4-3 to TRBJ2-5; TRBD2 aligns across 10 bases. Germline V gene lookup returns CDR1 LGHNA and CDR2 YSLEER. The CDR3 spans 18 residues. With 0 bases clipped from V and 5 bases from J, the junction kept 12 bases outside the gene matches. Written as DNA, the CDR3 is TGCGCCAGCAGCCAAGACGTTTTTGTAGCGGGGGGCCGGGAGACCCAGTACTTC. Translated: CASSQDVFVAGGRETQYF.

The V call is TRBV10-3, the J call TRBJ2-7; no definite D call. This CDR3 is built from 12 residues. In germline, CDR1 is ENHRY, CDR2 SYGVKD. Trimming took off 4 bases at V and 2 bases at J, with 6 bases between the two ends. The CDR3 sequence: CAISGTTYEQYF. CDR3 coding DNA: TGTGCCATCAGTGGGACGACCTACGAGCAGTACTTC.

The chain is built from TRBV20-1 and TRBJ2-5; 8 nucleotides align to TRBD2. The length of the CDR3 is 14 residues. Per germline, CDR1 DFQATT and CDR2 SNEGSKA (reference sequence). V was clipped by 1 base and J by 5 bases; unmatched bases: 6. The DNA for the CDR3 is TGCAGTGCTAGAGCCGGCGGGGGGTGGGAGACCCAGTACTTC. It encodes CSARAGGGWETQYF.